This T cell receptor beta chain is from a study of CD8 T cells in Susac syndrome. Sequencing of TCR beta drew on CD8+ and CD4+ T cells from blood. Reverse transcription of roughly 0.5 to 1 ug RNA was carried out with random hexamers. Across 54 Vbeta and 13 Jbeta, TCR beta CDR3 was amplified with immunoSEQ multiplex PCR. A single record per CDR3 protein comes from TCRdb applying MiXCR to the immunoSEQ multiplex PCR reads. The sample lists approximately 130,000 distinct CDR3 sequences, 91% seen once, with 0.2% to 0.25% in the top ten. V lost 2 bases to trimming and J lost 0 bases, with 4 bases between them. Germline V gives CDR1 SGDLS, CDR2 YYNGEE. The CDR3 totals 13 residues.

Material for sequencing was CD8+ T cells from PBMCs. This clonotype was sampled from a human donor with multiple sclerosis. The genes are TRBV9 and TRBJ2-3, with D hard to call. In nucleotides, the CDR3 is TGTGCCAGCAGCGTTAGAAGCACAGATACGCAGTATTTT. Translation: CASSVRSTDTQYF.